This record covers a single T cell receptor (beta chain). Its antigen is not identified. The length of the CDR3 is 14 residues. Germline V lookup: CDR1 SGHRS, CDR2 YFSETQ. The V gene lost 4 bases and the J gene lost 3 bases, with 11 bases spanning the gap. Presence of unique molecular identifiers characterized the TCR beta cDNA libraries. Some 500,000 cDNA molecules were recovered from an input of about 0.9 to 10 million T cells. TCRdb re-analysed the PCR reads in MiXCR, keeping a single row per CDR3 protein. In the table there are roughly 700,000 distinct CDR3 sequences, 25% to 30% of which are singletons. This specimen comes from a study of post-analysis software for immune sequencing data. Across the whole study: Some patients lacked subtype; others had relapsing-remitting, secondary progressive or progressive-relapsing disease.

General observations from the study: Controls had lower frequencies than patients of four or five TRBV segments, which included TRBV5-6, TRBV5-1 and TRBV20-1.

The chain joins TRBV5-1 to TRBJ1-5; D is unclear. Input material: blood. The receptor's source is a girl aged 5-17 years with multiple sclerosis. The CDR3 here is CASSPGEFNQPQHF. In DNA, the CDR3 is TGCGCCAGCAGCCCGGGAGAGTTCAATCAGCCCCAGCATTTT.